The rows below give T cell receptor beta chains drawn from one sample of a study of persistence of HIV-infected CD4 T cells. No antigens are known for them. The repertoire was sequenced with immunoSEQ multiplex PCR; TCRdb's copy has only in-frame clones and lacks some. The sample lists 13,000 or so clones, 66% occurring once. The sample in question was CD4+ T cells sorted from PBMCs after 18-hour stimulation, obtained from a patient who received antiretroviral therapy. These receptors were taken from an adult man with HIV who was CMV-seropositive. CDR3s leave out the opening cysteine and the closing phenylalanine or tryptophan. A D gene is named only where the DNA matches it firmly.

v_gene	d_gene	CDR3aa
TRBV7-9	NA	ASSLRVEQY
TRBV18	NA	ASSPIPNYGYT
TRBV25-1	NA	ASKLSSYNEQF
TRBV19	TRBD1	ASHRTGEYEQY
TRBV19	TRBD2	ASNPTTSGTYNEQF
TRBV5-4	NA	ASSLQGINQPQH
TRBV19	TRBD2	ASRPLAERNNEQF
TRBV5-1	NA	ASSLGRDSPLH
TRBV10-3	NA	AISEGLAKNIQY
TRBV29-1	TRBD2	SALGTSGTDTQY
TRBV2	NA	ASSGASVETSFSYEQY
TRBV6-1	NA	ASSPVGSSYEQY
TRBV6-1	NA	ASSEQPALNTEAF
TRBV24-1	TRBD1	ATSPGTGRTDTQY
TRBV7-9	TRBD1	ASSFVRDSQETQY
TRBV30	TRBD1	AFGTGNQPQH
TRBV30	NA	AFRPDSRNEKLF
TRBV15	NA	ATSRGGGVVNIQY
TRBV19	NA	ASSKGGPTRANQPQH
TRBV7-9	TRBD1	ASSVGQGNNSPLH
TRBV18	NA	ASSPSHRTNTEAF
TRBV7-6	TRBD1	ASSPGTGVGNTIY
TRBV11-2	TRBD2	ASSFSGLAGEGRGNEQF
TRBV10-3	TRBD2	AISDIYGTSGNEQF
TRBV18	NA	ASSPREASGVETQY
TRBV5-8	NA	ASSMDRFSSGNTIY
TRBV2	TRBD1	ASSPTQGVEQY
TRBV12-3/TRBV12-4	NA	ASSFKIEQY
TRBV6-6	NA	ATVRGSDSSNQPQH
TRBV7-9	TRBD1	ASSPSRQGSDSPLH
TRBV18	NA	ASSSDRASEAF
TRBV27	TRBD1	ASSPRRQGYYGYT
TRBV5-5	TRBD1	ASRVTGGLNQPQH
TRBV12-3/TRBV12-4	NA	ASSLKGYT
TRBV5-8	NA	ASSPIMDSHYGYT
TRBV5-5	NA	ASSLEHALSTDTQY
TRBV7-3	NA	ASSLRASGEETQY
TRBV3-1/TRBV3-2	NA	ASSQGIWGANEQF
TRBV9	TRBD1	ASNRGPPGGYT
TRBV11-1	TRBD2	ASSLSGGLAKNIQY
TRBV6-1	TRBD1	ASSSGGGTEAF
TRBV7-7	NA	ASSYAIPPGQPQH
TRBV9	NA	ASSAVGGAGNEKLF
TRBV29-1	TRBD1	SVGQGLGYGYT
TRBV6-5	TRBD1	ASSHRSGQGYEQY
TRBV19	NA	ASSIEARVGYEQY